Presented here are 4 T cell receptor beta chains from one specimen sequenced in a study of cytomegalovirus exposure and HLA in healthy donors (dated by TCRdb to the late 2010s). Library prep was done by the immunoSEQ multiplex PCR assay. For the multiplex PCR, a mixture combining 60 forward primers for TCR Vbeta segments and 13 reverse primers for TCR Jbeta segments was used. This immuneACCESS table, as held by TCRdb, lists in-frame sequences with V and J called but not all clones. Of the missing ones, under half trace to an unresolved V gene in checked studies; the others have no known cause. The sample contains under 200,000 clones, roughly 84% of them found a single time. The ten largest clones capture approximately 0.26% of the sample. The sequenced sample consisted of PBMCs. The receptor source for this set is a boy aged 5 to 17 in good health and CMV-seronegative.

This chain links TRBV27 with TRBJ2-1; tentatively, D is TRBD1 (5 bases). The germline gives CDR1 MNHEY, CDR2 SMNVEV (reference sequence). Trimming left V 9 bases short and J 0 bases short, with 12 bases between. This CDR3 is 14 amino acids long. CDR3 protein: CASCPDSSYNEQFF. The CDR3 DNA follows: TGTGCCAGTTGCCCCGACAGCTCCTACAATGAGCAGTTCTTC.

The J gene is TRBJ2-3, the V gene TRBV10-2; TRBD1 might be the D (6 bases). The CDR3 runs to 15 residues. Germline V gene sequence: CDR1 WSHSY, CDR2 SAAADI. Trimming removed 3 bases at V and 6 bases at J, with 16 bases between. The CDR3 protein is CASSELVGGSDTQYF. DNA of the CDR3: TGCGCCAGCAGTGAATTGGTTGGGGGCTCGGATACGCAGTATTTT.

The chain has TRBV2 and TRBJ2-7, with a tentative D call TRBD2 (5 bases). Germline CDR1 is SNHLY and CDR2 is FYNNEI. This CDR3 is 15 amino acids long. V was pared by 3 bases and J by 3 bases, with 15 bases between. This CDR3 is CASSESQVGLYEQYF. CDR3 coding DNA: TGTGCCAGCAGTGAGAGCCAGGTTGGACTCTACGAGCAGTACTTC. Using reference TRBV2 and TRBJ2-7 for the parts outside the CDR3, the full variable domain is EPEVTQTPSHQVTQMGQEVILRCVPISNHLYFYWYRQILGQKVEFLVSFYNNEISEKSEIFDDQFSVERPDGSNFTLKIRSTKLEDSAMYFCASSESQVGLYEQYFGPGTRLTVT.

This sequence joins TRBV29-1 and TRBJ2-2; tentative D call: TRBD1 (5 bases). The length of the CDR3 is 15 residues. The germline gives CDR1 SQVTM, CDR2 ANQGSEA. V was cut by 7 bases and J by 0 bases, with 15 bases left in between. This CDR3 is CSATPQGPNTGELFF. CDR3 in DNA: TGCAGCGCCACACCCCAGGGCCCGAACACCGGGGAGCTGTTTTTT.